The entry that follows covers one TCR beta chain sequence. This sample is drawn from a study of blood T cell repertoires in COVID-19. In the study overall: Researchers got acute and convalescent COVID-19 samples from the United States, Italy and Spain. PBMCs, B-cell-depleted T cells, or T cells were the source of the cDNA or gDNA that made up the material.

Germline CDR1 is SGHAT and CDR2 is FQNNGV. V lost 5 bases and J 2 bases, leaving 16 bases between the germline ends. The CDR3 is made up of 15 amino acids. In the authors' workflow: Estimation of nucleated cell counts relied on the amplification of reference gene primers. Here immunoSEQ multiplex PCR was the method, and the copy in TCRdb shows in-frame clones only, minus some. Clone size and the V and J calls come from that table; the DNA yielded D and trimming. The profile shows about 120,000 clones, approximately 85% of them singletons. This receptor was obtained from a human donor in a cohort sampled during active COVID-19. This rearrangement joins TRBV11-2 to TRBJ2-7; tentative D call: TRBD1 (5 bases). Sequencing input: peripheral blood. DNA for the CDR3: TGTGCCAGCAGCCCAGAAGGTTTCAGGGCCTACGAGCAGTACTTC. Translating gives CASSPEGFRAYEQYF.